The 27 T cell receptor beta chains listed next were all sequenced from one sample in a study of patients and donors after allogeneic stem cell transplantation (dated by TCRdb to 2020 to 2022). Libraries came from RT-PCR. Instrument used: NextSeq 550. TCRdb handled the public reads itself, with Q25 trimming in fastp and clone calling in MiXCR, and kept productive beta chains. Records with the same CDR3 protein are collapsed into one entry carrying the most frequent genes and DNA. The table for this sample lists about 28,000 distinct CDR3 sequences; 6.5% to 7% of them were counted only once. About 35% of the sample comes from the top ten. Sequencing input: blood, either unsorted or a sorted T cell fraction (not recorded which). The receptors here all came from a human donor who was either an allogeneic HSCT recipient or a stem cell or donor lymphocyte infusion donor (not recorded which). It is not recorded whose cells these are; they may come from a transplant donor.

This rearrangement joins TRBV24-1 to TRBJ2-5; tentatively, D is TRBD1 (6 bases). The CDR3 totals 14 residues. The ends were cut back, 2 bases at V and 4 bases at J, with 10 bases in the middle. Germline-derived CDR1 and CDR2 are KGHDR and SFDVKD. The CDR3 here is CATSDYRAGETQYF. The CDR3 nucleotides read TGTGCCACCAGTGATTACAGGGCTGGAGAGACCCAGTACTTC.

The chain's CDR3 is CASSYPPGLAGADTQYF. Written as DNA, the CDR3 is TGTGCCAGCAGTTACCCTCCGGGACTAGCGGGGGCAGATACGCAGTATTTT. V and J are TRBV6-5 and TRBJ2-3; 14 bases agree with TRBD2. Germline lookup yields CDR1 MNHEY and CDR2 SVGAGI. The V and J ends lost 2 bases and 4 bases, in that order; junction bases with no gene match: 5. This CDR3 is 17 amino acids long.

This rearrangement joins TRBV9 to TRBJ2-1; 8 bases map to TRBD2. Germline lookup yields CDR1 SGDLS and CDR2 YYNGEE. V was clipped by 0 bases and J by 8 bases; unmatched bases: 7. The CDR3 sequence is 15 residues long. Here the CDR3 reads CASSVVSGKFYEQFF. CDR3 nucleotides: TGTGCCAGCAGCGTAGTTAGCGGGAAGTTCTATGAGCAGTTCTTC.

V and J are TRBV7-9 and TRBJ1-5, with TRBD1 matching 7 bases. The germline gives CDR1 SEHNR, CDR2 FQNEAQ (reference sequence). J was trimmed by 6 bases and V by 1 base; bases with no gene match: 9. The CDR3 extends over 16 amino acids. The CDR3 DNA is TGTGCCAGCAGCTTAGTGACAGGGAGTTTCAGTCAGCCCCAGCATTTT. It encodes CASSLVTGSFSQPQHF.

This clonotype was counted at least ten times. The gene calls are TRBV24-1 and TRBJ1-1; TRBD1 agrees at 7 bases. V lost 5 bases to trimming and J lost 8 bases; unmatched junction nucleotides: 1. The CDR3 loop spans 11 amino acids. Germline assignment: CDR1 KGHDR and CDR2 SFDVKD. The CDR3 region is CATSGRGEAFF. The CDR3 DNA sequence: TGTGCCACCAGTGGCAGGGGGGAAGCTTTCTTT.

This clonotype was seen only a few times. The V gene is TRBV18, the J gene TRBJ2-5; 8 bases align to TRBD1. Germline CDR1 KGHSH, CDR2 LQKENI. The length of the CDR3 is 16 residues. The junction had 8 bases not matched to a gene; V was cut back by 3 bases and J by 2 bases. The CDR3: CASSPLPGGVQETQYF. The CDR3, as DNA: TGTGCCAGCTCACCCCTCCCAGGGGGCGTGCAAGAGACCCAGTACTTC.

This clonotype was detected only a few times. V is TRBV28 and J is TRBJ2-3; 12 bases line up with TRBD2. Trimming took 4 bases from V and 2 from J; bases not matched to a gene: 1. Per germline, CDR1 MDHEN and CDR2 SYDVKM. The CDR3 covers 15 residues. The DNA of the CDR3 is TGTGCCAGCAGTTGGACTAGCGGGACCACAGATACGCAGTATTTT. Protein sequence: CASSWTSGTTDTQYF.

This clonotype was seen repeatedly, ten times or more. CDR3 in DNA: TGCGCCAGCAGCCAAGCGTTAGATCTGCAACCCGGGGAGCTGTTTTTT. Translation gives CASSQALDLQPGELFF. The chain links TRBV4-3 to TRBJ2-2; D gene ambiguous. CDR1 is LGHNA, CDR2 YSLEER, per germline. This CDR3 is 16 amino acids long. Trimming shortened V by 1 base and J by 6 bases, and 15 bases separated the two germline ends.

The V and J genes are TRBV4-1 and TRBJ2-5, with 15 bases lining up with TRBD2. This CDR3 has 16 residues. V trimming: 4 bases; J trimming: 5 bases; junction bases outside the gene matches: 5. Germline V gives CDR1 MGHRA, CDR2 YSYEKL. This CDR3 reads CASSPGLAGGLETQYF. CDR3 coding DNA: TGCGCCAGCAGCCCCGGACTAGCGGGAGGGCTTGAGACCCAGTACTTC.

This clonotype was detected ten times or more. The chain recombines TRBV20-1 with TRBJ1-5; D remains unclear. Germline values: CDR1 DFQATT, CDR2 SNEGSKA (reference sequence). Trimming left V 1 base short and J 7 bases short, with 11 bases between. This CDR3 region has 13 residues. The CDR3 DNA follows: TGCAGTGCTAGAGCCGGGGTGTTGCAGCCCCAGCATTTT. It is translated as CSARAGVLQPQHF.

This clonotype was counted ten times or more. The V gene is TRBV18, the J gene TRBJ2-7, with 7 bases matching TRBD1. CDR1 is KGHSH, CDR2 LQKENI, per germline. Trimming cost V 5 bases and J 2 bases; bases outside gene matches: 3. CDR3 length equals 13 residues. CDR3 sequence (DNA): TGTGCCAGCTCAAGGGACAGAGCCTACGAGCAGTACTTC. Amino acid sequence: CASSRDRAYEQYF.

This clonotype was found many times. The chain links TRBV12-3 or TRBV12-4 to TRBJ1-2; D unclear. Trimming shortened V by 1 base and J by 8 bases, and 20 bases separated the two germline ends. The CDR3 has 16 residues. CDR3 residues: CASSLGLVPTFRGYTF. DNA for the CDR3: TGTGCCAGCAGTTTAGGGTTAGTACCAACCTTTAGGGGCTACACCTTC.

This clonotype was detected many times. The CDR3 DNA reads as TGTGCCAGTAGTATAGACCTAGCGGTTGAGCAGTTCTTC. Translation gives CASSIDLAVEQFF. The gene calls are TRBV19 and TRBJ2-1, with 7 bases aligning to TRBD2. Per the germline V gene, CDR1 is LNHDA and CDR2 is SQIVND (reference sequence). This CDR3 spans 13 amino acids. The trim removed 0 bases at V and 9 bases at J, leaving 2 bases unmatched.

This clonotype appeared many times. CDR3 region: CASSLGLGEAFF. The CDR3 nucleotides are TGTGCCAGCAGCTTAGGGTTAGGTGAAGCTTTCTTT. V usage is TRBV11-2 and J usage is TRBJ1-1; no clear D gene. Germline V gene lookup returns CDR1 SGHAT and CDR2 FQNNGV. V lost 1 base to trimming and J lost 7 bases, with 7 bases between them. CDR3 size: 12 residues. The full variable domain, rest sourced from reference TRBV11-2 and TRBJ1-1, is EAGVAQSPRYKIIEKRQSVAFWCNPISGHATLYWYQQILGQGPKLLIQFQNNGVVDDSQLPKDRFSAERLKGVDSTLKIQPAKLEDSAVYLCASSLGLGEAFFGQGTRLTVV.

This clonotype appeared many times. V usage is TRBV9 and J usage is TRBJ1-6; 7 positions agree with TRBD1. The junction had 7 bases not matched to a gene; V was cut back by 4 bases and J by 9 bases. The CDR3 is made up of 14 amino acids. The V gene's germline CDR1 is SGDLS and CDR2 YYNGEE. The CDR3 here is CASSSRQGTSPLHF. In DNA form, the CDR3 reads TGTGCCAGCAGCTCACGACAGGGAACTTCACCCCTCCACTTT.

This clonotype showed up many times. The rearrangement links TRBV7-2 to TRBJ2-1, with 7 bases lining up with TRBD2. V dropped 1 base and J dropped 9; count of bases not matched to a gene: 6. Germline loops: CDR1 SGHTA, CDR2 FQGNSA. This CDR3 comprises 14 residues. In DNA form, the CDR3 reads TGTGCCAGCAGCTTAGATGCGGGGAGGGGTGAGCAGTTCTTC. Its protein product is CASSLDAGRGEQFF.

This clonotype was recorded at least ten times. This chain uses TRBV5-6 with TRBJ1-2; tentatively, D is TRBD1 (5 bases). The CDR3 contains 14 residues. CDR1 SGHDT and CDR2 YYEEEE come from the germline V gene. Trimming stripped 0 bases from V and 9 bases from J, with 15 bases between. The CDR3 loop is CASSLVSDRGSYTF. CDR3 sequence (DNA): TGTGCCAGCAGCTTGGTTTCAGACCGGGGGAGCTACACCTTC.

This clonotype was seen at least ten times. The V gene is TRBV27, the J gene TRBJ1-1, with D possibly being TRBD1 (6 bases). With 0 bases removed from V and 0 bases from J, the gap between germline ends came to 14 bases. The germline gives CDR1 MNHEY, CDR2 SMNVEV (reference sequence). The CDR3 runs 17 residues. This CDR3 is CASSLSSAGAMNTEAFF. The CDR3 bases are TGTGCCAGCAGTTTATCCTCCGCAGGGGCTATGAACACTGAAGCTTTCTTT.

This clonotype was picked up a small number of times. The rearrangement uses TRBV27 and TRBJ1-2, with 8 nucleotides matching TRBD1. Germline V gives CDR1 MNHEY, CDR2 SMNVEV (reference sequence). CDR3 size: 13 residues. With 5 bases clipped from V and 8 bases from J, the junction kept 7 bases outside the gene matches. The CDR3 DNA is TGTGCCAGCAGTAGCAGGGGGCAGTCGGGCTACACCTTC. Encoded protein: CASSSRGQSGYTF.

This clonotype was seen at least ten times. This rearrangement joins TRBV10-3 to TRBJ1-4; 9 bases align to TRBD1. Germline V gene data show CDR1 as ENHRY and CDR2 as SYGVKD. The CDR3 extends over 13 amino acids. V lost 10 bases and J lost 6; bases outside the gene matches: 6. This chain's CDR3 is CATRTGVDEKLFF. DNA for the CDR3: TGTGCCACCCGGACAGGGGTTGATGAAAAACTGTTTTTT.

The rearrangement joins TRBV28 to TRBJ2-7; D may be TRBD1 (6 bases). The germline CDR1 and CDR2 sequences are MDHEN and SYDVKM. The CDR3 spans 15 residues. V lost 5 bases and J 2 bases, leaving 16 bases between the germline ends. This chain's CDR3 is CASSTGTPGTYEQYF. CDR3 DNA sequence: TGTGCCAGCAGTACCGGGACACCGGGGACCTACGAGCAGTACTTC.

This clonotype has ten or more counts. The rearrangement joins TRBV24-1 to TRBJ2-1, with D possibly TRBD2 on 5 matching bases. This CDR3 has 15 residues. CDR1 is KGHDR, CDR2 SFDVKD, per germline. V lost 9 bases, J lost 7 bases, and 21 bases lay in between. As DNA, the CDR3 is TGTGCCACCCGGAGTTCACTGGACTCGTTAAATGAGCAGTTCTTC. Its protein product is CATRSSLDSLNEQFF.

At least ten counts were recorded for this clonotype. The CDR3 loop reads CASSIAGGNQPQHF. The CDR3 DNA is TGTGCCAGCAGTATCGCGGGGGGGAATCAGCCCCAGCATTTT. This rearrangement joins TRBV28 to TRBJ1-5; weak D call: TRBD1 (5 bases). The length of the CDR3 is 14 residues. V lost 5 bases and J lost 4, with 12 bases in between. The germline gives CDR1 MDHEN, CDR2 SYDVKM.

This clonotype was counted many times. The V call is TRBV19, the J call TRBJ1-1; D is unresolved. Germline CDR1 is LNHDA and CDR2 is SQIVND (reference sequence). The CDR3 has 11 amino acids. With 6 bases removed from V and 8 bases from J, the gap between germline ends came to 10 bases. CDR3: CASSGLVEAFF. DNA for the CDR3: TGTGCCAGTAGCGGCCTCGTGGAAGCTTTCTTT.

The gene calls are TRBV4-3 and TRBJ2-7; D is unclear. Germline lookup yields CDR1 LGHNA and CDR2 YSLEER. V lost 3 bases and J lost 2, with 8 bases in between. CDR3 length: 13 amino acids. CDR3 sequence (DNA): TGCGCCAGCAGCCAGGCCAGAACCTACGAGCAGTACTTC. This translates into CASSQARTYEQYF.

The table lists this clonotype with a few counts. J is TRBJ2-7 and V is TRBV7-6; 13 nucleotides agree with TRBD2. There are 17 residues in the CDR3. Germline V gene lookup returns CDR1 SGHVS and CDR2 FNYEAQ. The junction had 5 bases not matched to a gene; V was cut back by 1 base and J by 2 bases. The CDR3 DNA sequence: TGTGCCAGCAGCTTAGGGACTAGCGGGAGTGGCGCCTACGAGCAGTACTTC. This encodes CASSLGTSGSGAYEQYF.

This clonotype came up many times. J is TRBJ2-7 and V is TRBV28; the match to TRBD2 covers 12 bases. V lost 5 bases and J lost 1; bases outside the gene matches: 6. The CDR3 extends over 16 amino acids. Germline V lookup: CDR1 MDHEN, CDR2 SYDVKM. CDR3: CASSETGTSGSYEQYF. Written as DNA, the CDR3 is TGTGCCAGCAGTGAAACCGGGACTAGCGGGTCCTACGAGCAGTACTTC.